The clone carrying this T cell receptor beta chain was counted many times. This sample was taken from a study of shared clonotypes between healthy human individuals. Repertoires were generated with immunoSEQ multiplex PCR, while TCRdb's copy carries only in-frame clones and drops some. The profile shows about 690,000 clones, 90% of them singletons. V lost 3 bases and J lost 5; bases outside the gene matches: 9. This CDR3 contains 16 residues. Germline V lookup: CDR1 SGHDT, CDR2 YYEEEE. The sample comprised memory CD8+ T cells from PBMCs. The subset denotes: CD45RO+ cells pooled with CCR7-negative TemRA cells. The sequence derives from a man aged 18 to 29 in good health. Some clones in this sample may be carry-over from other donors' samples. The V and J genes are TRBV5-6 and TRBJ2-5; 11 nucleotides line up with TRBD2. DNA for the CDR3: TGTGCCAGCAGCTCCCCGACTAGCGGGAACTCGGAGACCCAGTACTTC. Translation gives CASSSPTSGNSETQYF.